This TCR beta chain was captured by sequencing in a study of OX40 agonist ivuxolimab in advanced cancers. Background on the study: Patients with hepatocellular carcinoma, melanoma, renal cell or head and neck cancer made up the dose-escalation patients.

Data came from immunoSEQ multiplex PCR; TCRdb stores just in-frame clones and leaves some out. The profile shows tens of thousands of clones, around 90% of them singletons. V dropped 1 base and J dropped 9 bases, with 7 bases sitting between them. Germline V gives CDR1 SGHDN, CDR2 FVKESK. The CDR3 is 13 residues long. This clone was picked up a small number of times. The sequence derives from an adult with an advanced solid tumor such as melanoma, head and neck, liver or kidney cancer. V gene TRBV14 combines with J gene TRBJ1-6; unclear D gene. The sample was CD4+ or CD8+ T cells sorted from blood, taken in a trial of the OX40 agonist ivuxolimab. The DNA of the CDR3 is TGTGCCAGCAGCCAAGTTTCCGGTTCACCCCTCCACTTT. Translating it yields CASSQVSGSPLHF.